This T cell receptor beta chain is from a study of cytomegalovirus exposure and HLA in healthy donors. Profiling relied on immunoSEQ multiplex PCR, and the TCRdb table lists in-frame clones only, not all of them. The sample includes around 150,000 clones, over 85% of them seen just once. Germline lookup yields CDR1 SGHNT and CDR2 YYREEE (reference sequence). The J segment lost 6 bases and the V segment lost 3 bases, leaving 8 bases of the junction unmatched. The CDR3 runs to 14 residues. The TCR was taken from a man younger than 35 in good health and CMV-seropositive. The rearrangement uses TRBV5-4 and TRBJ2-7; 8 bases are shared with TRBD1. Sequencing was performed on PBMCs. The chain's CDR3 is CASSSGQGVAEQYF. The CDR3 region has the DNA TGTGCCAGCAGCTCCGGACAGGGTGTGGCCGAGCAGTACTTC.